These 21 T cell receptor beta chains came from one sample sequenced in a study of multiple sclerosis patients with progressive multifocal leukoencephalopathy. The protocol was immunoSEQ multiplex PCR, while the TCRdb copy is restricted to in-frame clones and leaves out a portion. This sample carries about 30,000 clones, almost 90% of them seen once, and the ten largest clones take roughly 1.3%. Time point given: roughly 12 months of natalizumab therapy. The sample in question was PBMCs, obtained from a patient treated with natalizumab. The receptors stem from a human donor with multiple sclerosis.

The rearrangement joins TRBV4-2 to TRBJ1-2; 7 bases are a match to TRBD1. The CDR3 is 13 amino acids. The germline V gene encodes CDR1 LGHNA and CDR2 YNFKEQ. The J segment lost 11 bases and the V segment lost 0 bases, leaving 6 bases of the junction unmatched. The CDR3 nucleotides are TGTGCCAGCAGCCAAGATAGGCAGGGACAGTACACCTTC. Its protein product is CASSQDRQGQYTF.

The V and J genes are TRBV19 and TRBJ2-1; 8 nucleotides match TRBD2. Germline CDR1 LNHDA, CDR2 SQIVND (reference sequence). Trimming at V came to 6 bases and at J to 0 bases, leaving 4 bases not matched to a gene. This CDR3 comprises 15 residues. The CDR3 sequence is CASSGGASSYNEQFF. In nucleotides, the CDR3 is TGTGCCAGTAGCGGGGGGGCGAGCTCCTACAATGAGCAGTTCTTC.

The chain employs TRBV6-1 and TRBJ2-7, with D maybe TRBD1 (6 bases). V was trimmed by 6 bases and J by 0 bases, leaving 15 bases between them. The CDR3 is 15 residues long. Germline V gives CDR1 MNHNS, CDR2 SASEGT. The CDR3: CASSVAGTTSYEQYF. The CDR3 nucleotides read TGTGCCAGCAGCGTAGCCGGGACAACCTCCTACGAGCAGTACTTC.

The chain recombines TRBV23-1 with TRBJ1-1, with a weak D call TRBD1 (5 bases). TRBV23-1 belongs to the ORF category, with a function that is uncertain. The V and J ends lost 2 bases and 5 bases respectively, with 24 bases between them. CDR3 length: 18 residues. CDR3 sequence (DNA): TGCGCCAGCAGTCAACTCCGGGACGCCCACGCCGGGAAGACTGAAGCTTTCTTT. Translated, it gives CASSQLRDAHAGKTEAFF.

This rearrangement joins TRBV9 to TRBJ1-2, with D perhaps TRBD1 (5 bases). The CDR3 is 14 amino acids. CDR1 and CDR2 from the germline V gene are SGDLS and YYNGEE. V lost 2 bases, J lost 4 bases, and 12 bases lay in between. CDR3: CASSVGRAPYGYTF. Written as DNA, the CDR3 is TGTGCCAGCAGCGTGGGCAGGGCCCCCTATGGCTACACCTTC.

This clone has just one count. This CDR3 is CASSPRLAEGGTQYF. In DNA, the CDR3 is TGTGCCAGCTCACCACGCCTAGCGGAGGGAGGGACGCAGTATTTT. The chain combines TRBV18 with TRBJ2-3, with 7 positions matching TRBD2. CDR3 length: 15 residues. V shed 1 base and J 9 bases; nucleotides not matched to a gene: 10. Looked up from germline, CDR1 is KGHSH and CDR2 is LQKENI.

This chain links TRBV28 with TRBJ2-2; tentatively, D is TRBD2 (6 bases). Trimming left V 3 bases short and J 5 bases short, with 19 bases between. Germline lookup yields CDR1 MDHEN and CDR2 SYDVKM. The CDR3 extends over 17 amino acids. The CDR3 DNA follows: TGTGCCAGCAGTTTTCAGGCGGACGCGGGATTAACCGGGGAGCTGTTTTTT. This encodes CASSFQADAGLTGELFF. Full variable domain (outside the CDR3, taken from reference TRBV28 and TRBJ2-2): DVKVTQSSRYLVKRTGEKVFLECVQDMDHENMFWYRQDPGLGLRLIYFSYDVKMKEKGDIPEGYSVSREKKERFSLILESASTNQTSMYLCASSFQADAGLTGELFFGEGSRLTVL.

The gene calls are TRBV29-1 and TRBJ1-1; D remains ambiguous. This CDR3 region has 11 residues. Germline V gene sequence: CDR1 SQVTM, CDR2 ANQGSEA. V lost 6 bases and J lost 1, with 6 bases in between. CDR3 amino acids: CSVGENTEAFF. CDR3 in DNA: TGCAGCGTCGGAGAGAACACTGAAGCTTTCTTT.

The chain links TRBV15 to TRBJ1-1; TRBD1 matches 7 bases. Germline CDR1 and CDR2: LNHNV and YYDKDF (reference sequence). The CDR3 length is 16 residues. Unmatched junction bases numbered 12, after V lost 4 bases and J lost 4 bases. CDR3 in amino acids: CATSTFKDRAGTEAFF. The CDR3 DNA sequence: TGTGCCACCAGCACGTTTAAAGACAGGGCGGGCACTGAAGCTTTCTTT.

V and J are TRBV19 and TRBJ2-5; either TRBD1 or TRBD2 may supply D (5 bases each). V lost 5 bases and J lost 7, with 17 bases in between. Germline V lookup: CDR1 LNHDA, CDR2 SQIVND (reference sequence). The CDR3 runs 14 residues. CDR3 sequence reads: CASSLGEGLGTQYF. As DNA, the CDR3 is TGTGCCAGTAGTCTGGGGGAAGGGCTCGGGACCCAGTACTTC.

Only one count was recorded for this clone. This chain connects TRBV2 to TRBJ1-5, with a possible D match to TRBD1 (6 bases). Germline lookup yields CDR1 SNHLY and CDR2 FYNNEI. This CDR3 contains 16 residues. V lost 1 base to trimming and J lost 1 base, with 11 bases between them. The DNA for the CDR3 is TGTGCCAGCAGTGAAGAATCAGACAGGAGCAATCAGCCCCAGCATTTT. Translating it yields CASSEESDRSNQPQHF.

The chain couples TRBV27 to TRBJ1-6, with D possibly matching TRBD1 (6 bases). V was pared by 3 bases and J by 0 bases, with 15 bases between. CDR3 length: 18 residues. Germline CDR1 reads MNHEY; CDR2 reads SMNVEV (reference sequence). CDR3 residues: CASSLEGGVGSYNSPLHF. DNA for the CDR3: TGTGCCAGCAGTTTGGAGGGGGGAGTCGGCTCCTATAATTCACCCCTCCACTTT.

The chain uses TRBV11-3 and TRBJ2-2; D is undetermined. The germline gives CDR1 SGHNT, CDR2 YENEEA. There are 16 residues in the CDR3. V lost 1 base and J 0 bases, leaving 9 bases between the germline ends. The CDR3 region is CASSLGARANTGELFF. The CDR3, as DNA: TGTGCCAGCAGCTTAGGAGCGCGCGCGAACACCGGGGAGCTGTTTTTT.

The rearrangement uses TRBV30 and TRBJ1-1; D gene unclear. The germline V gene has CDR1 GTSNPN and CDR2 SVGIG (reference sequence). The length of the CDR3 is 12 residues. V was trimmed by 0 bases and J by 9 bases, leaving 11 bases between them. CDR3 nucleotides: TGTGCCTGGAGTGTACCCGGCCCTCAAGCTTTCTTT. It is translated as CAWSVPGPQAFF.

The CDR3 is CASSQSGTGNTEAFF. Here the CDR3 DNA reads TGTGCCAGCAGCCAAAGCGGGACAGGGAACACTGAAGCTTTCTTT. This chain uses TRBV9 with TRBJ1-1; 8 bases are a match to TRBD1. Trimming removed 4 bases from V and 1 base from J; junction bases left unmatched: 6. This CDR3 has 15 amino acids. Germline values: CDR1 SGDLS, CDR2 YYNGEE.

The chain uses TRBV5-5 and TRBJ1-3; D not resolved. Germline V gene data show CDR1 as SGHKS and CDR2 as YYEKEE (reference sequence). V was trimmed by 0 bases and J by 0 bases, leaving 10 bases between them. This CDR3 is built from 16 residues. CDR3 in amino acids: CASSLAGGPSGNTIYF. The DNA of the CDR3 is TGTGCCAGCAGCTTGGCCGGAGGCCCCTCTGGAAACACCATATATTTT.

CDR3 DNA: TGTGCCAGCAGCATAGGTAACGGGGGGTCCATGGATACGCAGTATTTT. Translation gives CASSIGNGGSMDTQYF. J is TRBJ2-3 and V is TRBV11-1, with 7 bases matching TRBD2. Trimming cost V 5 bases and J 6 bases; bases outside gene matches: 14. The CDR3 has 16 amino acids. Germline V gene sequence: CDR1 SGHAT, CDR2 FQDESV (reference sequence).

CDR3 sequence (DNA): TGCGCCAGCAGTGTTACAGCTAACACTGAAGCTTTCTTT. Translated, it gives CASSVTANTEAFF. The rearrangement links TRBV10-2 to TRBJ1-1; D is ambiguous. The germline V gene has CDR1 WSHSY and CDR2 SAAADI. With 4 bases removed from V and 2 bases from J, the gap between germline ends came to 8 bases. This CDR3 is 13 amino acids long.

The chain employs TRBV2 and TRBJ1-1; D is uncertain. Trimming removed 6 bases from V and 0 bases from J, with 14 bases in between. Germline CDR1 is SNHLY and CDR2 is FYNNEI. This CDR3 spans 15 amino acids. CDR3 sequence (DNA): TGTGCCAGCAGCGGGGTTGATGATATGAACACTGAAGCTTTCTTT. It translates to CASSGVDDMNTEAFF.

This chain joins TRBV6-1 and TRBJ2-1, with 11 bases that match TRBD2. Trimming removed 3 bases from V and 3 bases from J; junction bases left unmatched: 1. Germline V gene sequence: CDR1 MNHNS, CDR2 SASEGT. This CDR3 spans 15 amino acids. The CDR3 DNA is TGTGCCAGCAGTGACGGGACTAGCGGCTACAATGAGCAGTTCTTC. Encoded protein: CASSDGTSGYNEQFF.

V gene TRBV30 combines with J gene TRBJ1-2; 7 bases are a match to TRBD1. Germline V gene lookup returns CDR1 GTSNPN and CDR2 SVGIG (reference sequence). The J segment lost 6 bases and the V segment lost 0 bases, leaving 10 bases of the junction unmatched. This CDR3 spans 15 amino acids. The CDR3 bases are TGTGCCTGGAGTGTTAAAGGGACAGCTATCAATGGCTACACCTTC. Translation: CAWSVKGTAINGYTF.